The 14 T cell receptor beta chains below were found in one sample sequenced in a study of blood T cell repertoires in COVID-19. TCRdb's table, derived via immunoSEQ multiplex PCR, lists solely in-frame clones and lacks some. The table has roughly 250,000 clones, around 80% seen once. Sequencing was performed on peripheral blood. Every receptor here comes from a man aged 35-49 years with active or convalescent COVID-19.

As DNA, the CDR3 is TGTGCCAGCAGCCTCGCGACCTCAGGGGGGAATGAGCAGTTCTTC. Translated: CASSLATSGGNEQFF. V and J are TRBV7-9 and TRBJ2-1; D is perhaps TRBD1 (7 bases). Germline loops: CDR1 SEHNR, CDR2 FQNEAQ (reference sequence). This CDR3 region has 15 residues. V was trimmed by 5 bases and J by 7 bases, leaving 18 bases between them.

The chain recombines TRBV6-5 with TRBJ2-1, with TRBD2 matching 11 bases. CDR3 size: 14 residues. V lost 4 bases to trimming and J lost 7 bases; unmatched junction nucleotides: 3. Germline values: CDR1 MNHEY, CDR2 SVGAGI. Written as DNA, the CDR3 is TGTGCCAGCAGTTTAGCGGGGGGGCGGAATGAGCAGTTCTTC. Its translation is CASSLAGGRNEQFF.

This clone was picked up one time. This chain links TRBV20-1 with TRBJ1-1, with TRBD1 as a possible D gene (5 bases). The CDR3 loop spans 11 amino acids. The germline gives CDR1 DFQATT, CDR2 SNEGSKA (reference sequence). Trimming cost V 1 base and J 8 bases, with 8 bases left between them. CDR3 sequence (DNA): TGCAGTGCTAGAGCCAGGACAGAAGCTTTCTTT. Its protein product is CSARARTEAFF.

This sequence joins TRBV19 and TRBJ1-1; weak D call: TRBD1 (5 bases). Trimming left V 6 bases short and J 6 bases short, with 17 bases between. The CDR3 length is 14 residues. The germline CDR1 and CDR2 sequences are LNHDA and SQIVND (reference sequence). Here the CDR3 reads CASRSRDYQPEAFF. CDR3 coding DNA: TGTGCCAGTAGATCCCGGGACTATCAACCTGAAGCTTTCTTT.

The rearrangement uses TRBV15 and TRBJ2-2; TRBD1 might be the D (6 bases). V was shortened by 2 bases and J by 6 bases, with 10 bases between the two germline ends. Germline CDR1 and CDR2: LNHNV and YYDKDF (reference sequence). This CDR3 spans 14 amino acids. The CDR3 nucleotides are TGTGCCACCAGCAGAACCCGGACAGCCGGGGAGCTGTTTTTT. As protein: CATSRTRTAGELFF.

This chain uses TRBV18 with TRBJ2-5, with D tentatively TRBD2 (5 bases). Trimming took off 9 bases at V and 2 bases at J, with 16 bases between the two ends. The length of the CDR3 is 14 residues. Looked up from germline, CDR1 is KGHSH and CDR2 is LQKENI. This chain's CDR3 is CASRPTGEQETQYF. As DNA, the CDR3 is TGTGCCAGTCGTCCAACCGGGGAACAAGAGACCCAGTACTTC.

V gene TRBV9 combines with J gene TRBJ2-3; D gene uncertain. The CDR3 runs 14 residues. Germline V CDR1 and CDR2: SGDLS, YYNGEE. Trimming took off 0 bases at V and 6 bases at J, with 11 bases between the two ends. In DNA, the CDR3 is TGTGCCAGCAGCGTAGATCCCTCTAAGGATACGCAGTATTTT. Amino acids: CASSVDPSKDTQYF.

Comments on this clone: The sample contains more than one DNA sequence encoding this CDR3. The rearrangement uses TRBV6-6 and TRBJ2-7, with 9 bases lining up with TRBD1. V lost 4 bases to trimming and J lost 4 bases; unmatched junction nucleotides: 11. This CDR3 has 16 amino acids. Germline V gene sequence: CDR1 MNHNY, CDR2 SVGAGI (reference sequence). The CDR3, as DNA: TGTGCCAGCAGTTCCTACCGGGACAGGGAAAGTTACGAGCAGTACTTC. As protein: CASSSYRDRESYEQYF.

This clone has only one observation. The rearrangement joins TRBV7-2 to TRBJ2-1, with 7 bases aligning to TRBD2. CDR3 length equals 16 residues. Trimming removed 2 bases from V and 3 bases from J; junction bases left unmatched: 7. Germline V CDR1 and CDR2: SGHTA, FQGNSA. In DNA, the CDR3 is TGTGCCAGCAGCTTAAGGTCCGGGGGGAGCTACAATGAGCAGTTCTTC. It codes for CASSLRSGGSYNEQFF.

This clone has only a few counts. The chain joins TRBV11-3 to TRBJ2-7; 10 bases are a match to TRBD1. With 0 bases clipped from V and 2 bases from J, the junction kept 7 bases outside the gene matches. The CDR3 runs to 17 residues. Germline CDR1 SGHNT, CDR2 YENEEA. In DNA, the CDR3 is TGTGCCAGCAGCTTAGATCTTGGCGGACAGGGGGCCTACGAGCAGTACTTC. Translating it yields CASSLDLGGQGAYEQYF.

To note about this clone: The sample has other DNA sequences that encode this CDR3 too. The J gene is TRBJ1-2, the V gene TRBV19, with a possible D match to TRBD1 (5 bases). V dropped 3 bases and J dropped 5 bases, with 10 bases sitting between them. Germline loops: CDR1 LNHDA, CDR2 SQIVND (reference sequence). The CDR3 length is 13 residues. CDR3 sequence reads: CASSIGQGYGYTF. CDR3 bases: TGTGCCAGTAGTATTGGGCAGGGATATGGCTACACCTTC.

The rearrangement links TRBV21-1 to TRBJ2-5; TRBD2 is the table's D call, not checked against the DNA. TRBV21-1 has pseudogene status. This CDR3 has 14 amino acids. Written as DNA, the CDR3 is TGTGCCAGCAGCAGCGGATACAACCAAGAGACCCAGTACTTC. This sequence encodes CASSSGYNQETQYF.

This rearrangement joins TRBV2 to TRBJ1-1; 12 nucleotides agree with TRBD1. Germline loops: CDR1 SNHLY, CDR2 FYNNEI. CDR3 length: 16 amino acids. J gave up 3 bases and V 6 bases, and 8 bases lay outside the gene matches. The DNA of the CDR3 is TGTGCCAGCAGCCGGGACAGGGGGCAACTTGACACTGAAGCTTTCTTT. Residues: CASSRDRGQLDTEAFF.

The V gene is TRBV30, the J gene TRBJ1-2; D unclear. Per the germline V gene, CDR1 is GTSNPN and CDR2 is SVGIG (reference sequence). V lost 0 bases to trimming and J lost 8 bases, with 16 bases between them. This CDR3 has 14 amino acids. For the CDR3, the DNA is TGTGCCTGGAGTGTAAATCGTGGAGGGTTCGGCTACACCTTC. This translates into CAWSVNRGGFGYTF.